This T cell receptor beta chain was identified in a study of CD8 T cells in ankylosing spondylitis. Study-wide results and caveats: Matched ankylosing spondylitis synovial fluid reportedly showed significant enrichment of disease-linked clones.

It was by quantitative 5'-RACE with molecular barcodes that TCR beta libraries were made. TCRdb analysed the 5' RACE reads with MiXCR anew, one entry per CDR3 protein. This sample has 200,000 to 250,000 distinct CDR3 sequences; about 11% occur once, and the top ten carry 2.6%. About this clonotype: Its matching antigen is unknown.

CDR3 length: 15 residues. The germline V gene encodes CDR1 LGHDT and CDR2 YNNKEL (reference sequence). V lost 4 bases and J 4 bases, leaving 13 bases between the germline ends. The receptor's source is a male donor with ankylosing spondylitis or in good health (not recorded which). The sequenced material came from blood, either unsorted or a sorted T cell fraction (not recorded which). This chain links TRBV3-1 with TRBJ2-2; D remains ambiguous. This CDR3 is CASSPGPRSTGELFF. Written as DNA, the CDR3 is TGTGCCAGCAGCCCAGGCCCTCGTAGCACCGGGGAGCTGTTTTTT.